The 25 T cell receptor beta chains given below trace back to one sample, sequenced in a study of cytomegalovirus exposure and HLA in healthy donors. Use of 60 Vbeta and 13 Jbeta primers characterized the PCR. TCRdb's table, derived via immunoSEQ multiplex PCR, lists solely in-frame clones and lacks some. Here the sample spans fewer than 120,000 clones, about three quarters being singletons. Sequenced: PBMCs. The receptors here all came from a woman in her sixties in good health and CMV-seropositive.

CDR3 nucleotide sequence: TGTGCCAGCAGCCCCGTTAGAGAGACCCAGTACTTC. Its protein product is CASSPVRETQYF. The rearrangement links TRBV6-1 to TRBJ2-5; D remains ambiguous. Germline V lookup: CDR1 MNHNS, CDR2 SASEGT. Trimming pared 6 bases from V and 4 bases from J, leaving 9 bases between. The CDR3 has 12 amino acids.

The rearrangement uses TRBV10-1 and TRBJ2-1; 9 bases fit TRBD2. The CDR3 is made up of 14 amino acids. CDR1 WNHNN and CDR2 SYGVQD come from the germline V gene (reference sequence). V gave up 3 bases and J gave up 9 bases; unmatched junction bases: 6. The CDR3 DNA sequence: TGCGCCAGCAGTGACAGCGGGAGGCCCGGTGAGCAGTTCTTC. This gives the protein CASSDSGRPGEQFF.

The sample holds one count of this clone. The chain combines TRBV6-5 with TRBJ2-6; no definite D call. V was trimmed by 6 bases and J by 0 bases, leaving 6 bases between them. Germline loops: CDR1 MNHEY, CDR2 SVGAGI. The CDR3 extends over 14 amino acids. The CDR3 spells CASRRSSGANVLTF. The CDR3 nucleotides read TGTGCCAGCAGACGGAGCTCTGGGGCCAACGTCCTGACTTTC.

This sequence joins TRBV7-8 and TRBJ2-2; TRBD2 is a possible D gene (5 bases). Between the trimmed V and J ends, which lost 4 bases and 7 bases, there was a span of 16 bases. CDR1 and CDR2 (germline): SGHVS, FQNEAQ. The CDR3 length is 15 residues. CDR3 nucleotides: TGTGCCAGCAGCTCCAGGACTGCCCCCCACGGGGAGCTGTTTTTT. This codes for CASSSRTAPHGELFF. The entire variable domain, with the rest obtained from reference TRBV7-8 and TRBJ2-2, is as follows: GAGVSQSPRYKVAKRGQDVALRCDPISGHVSLFWYQQALGQGPEFLTYFQNEAQLDKSGLPSDRFFAERPEGSVSTLKIQRTQQEDSAVYLCASSSRTAPHGELFFGEGSRLTVL.

This clone was counted only a few times. V usage is TRBV27 and J usage is TRBJ1-1; possibly TRBD1 for D (5 bases). Trimming left V 5 bases short and J 1 base short, with 14 bases between. CDR1 and CDR2 (germline): MNHEY, SMNVEV (reference sequence). This CDR3 is 15 amino acids long. CDR3: CASSPQTDWNTEAFF. In DNA form, the CDR3 reads TGTGCCAGCAGTCCGCAGACAGATTGGAACACTGAAGCTTTCTTT.

This clone was found once. The gene calls are TRBV28 and TRBJ1-4; a possible D gene is TRBD1 (5 bases). Between the trimmed V and J ends, which lost 7 bases and 6 bases, there was a span of 15 bases. The CDR3 is 14 amino acids. The germline gives CDR1 MDHEN, CDR2 SYDVKM. CDR3 residues: CASTPGGLYEKLFF. The CDR3 DNA reads as TGTGCCAGCACCCCTGGGGGGTTATATGAAAAACTGTTTTTT. The full variable domain, in which reference TRBV28 and TRBJ1-4 provide the parts outside the CDR3, is DVKVTQSSRYLVKRTGEKVFLECVQDMDHENMFWYRQDPGLGLRLIYFSYDVKMKEKGDIPEGYSVSREKKERFSLILESASTNQTSMYLCASTPGGLYEKLFFGSGTQLSVL.

This clone was seen just once. The chain combines TRBV9 with TRBJ2-3; D call uncertain. Trimming stripped 1 base from V and 2 bases from J, with 11 bases between. CDR3 length: 15 amino acids. Germline V gene sequence: CDR1 SGDLS, CDR2 YYNGEE. The CDR3 coding sequence is TGTGCCAGCAGCGTATCTCCGGAGTACACAGATACGCAGTATTTT. Translation: CASSVSPEYTDTQYF.

The chain couples TRBV2 to TRBJ1-5, with D perhaps matching TRBD1 (5 bases). Germline V CDR1 and CDR2: SNHLY, FYNNEI. Deletions cut 1 base from V and 2 bases from J, with 12 bases between. This CDR3 contains 16 residues. The CDR3 sequence: CASSEGRARGNQPQHF. In DNA, the CDR3 is TGTGCCAGCAGTGAAGGTAGGGCCAGGGGCAATCAGCCCCAGCATTTT.

This clone was seen more than once but under ten times. The chain links TRBV6-5 to TRBJ1-3, with D perhaps TRBD1 (5 bases). Between the trimmed V and J ends, which lost 2 bases and 4 bases, there was a span of 15 bases. Looked up from germline, CDR1 is MNHEY and CDR2 is SVGAGI. The CDR3 covers 16 residues. CDR3 coding DNA: TGTGCCAGCAGTTACGCGGGGGATGCCAAAGGAAACACCATATATTTT. Its translation: CASSYAGDAKGNTIYF.

The chain carries TRBV18 and TRBJ2-7; tentative D call: TRBD1 (5 bases). The CDR3 covers 15 residues. Germline values: CDR1 KGHSH, CDR2 LQKENI. With 3 bases removed from V and 2 bases from J, the gap between germline ends came to 14 bases. CDR3: CASSPPGKGTYEQYF. In DNA, the CDR3 is TGTGCCAGCTCACCCCCGGGCAAGGGGACCTACGAGCAGTACTTC. The full variable domain, its missing parts supplied by reference TRBV18 and TRBJ2-7, is NAGVMQNPRHLVRRRGQEARLRCSPMKGHSHVYWYRQLPEEGLKFMVYLQKENIIDESGMPKERFSAEFPKEGPSILRIQQVVRGDSAAYFCASSPPGKGTYEQYFGPGTRLTVT.

Ten or more counts support this clone. The CDR3 region is CASSKTDTVQEKLFF. The CDR3 bases are TGTGCCAGCAGTAAAACGGACACAGTTCAGGAAAAACTGTTTTTT. J is TRBJ1-4 and V is TRBV6-5; D is perhaps TRBD1 (5 bases). The CDR3 is made up of 15 amino acids. Looked up from germline, CDR1 is MNHEY and CDR2 is SVGAGI. Trimming cost V 5 bases and J 8 bases, with 18 bases left between them.

The V and J genes are TRBV9 and TRBJ2-3, with 11 bases fitting TRBD2. Germline assignment: CDR1 SGDLS and CDR2 YYNGEE. This CDR3 spans 17 amino acids. Germline trimming cut 4 bases from V and 5 bases from J; bases unmatched to any gene: 12. The CDR3 bases are TGTGCCAGCAGCACTCACCCTAGCGGGAGGATGCAAGATACGCAGTATTTT. Translating gives CASSTHPSGRMQDTQYF.

This clone appeared once. This chain connects TRBV5-1 to TRBJ2-7; the match to TRBD2 covers 13 bases. CDR1 SGHRS and CDR2 YFSETQ come from the germline V gene. This CDR3 has 16 amino acids. After removal of 3 bases from V and 4 bases from J, the junction contained 7 bases not matched to a gene. CDR3: CASSWTTSGRNYEQYF. CDR3 coding DNA: TGCGCCAGCAGCTGGACGACTAGCGGGAGGAATTACGAGCAGTACTTC.

The V gene is TRBV27, the J gene TRBJ2-5; no clear D. The DNA end is a closer match to TRBJ2-7, so the J assignment may be wrong. This CDR3 spans 14 amino acids. Germline values: CDR1 MNHEY, CDR2 SMNVEV (reference sequence). The DNA of the CDR3 is TGTGCCAGCAGTCCGGGTTTGGAAGTGCCCGAGCAGTACTTC. It yields the protein CASSPGLEVPEQYF.

This clone was counted a few times. The chain is built from TRBV6-5 and TRBJ2-7, with 8 bases fitting TRBD2. The CDR3 extends over 16 amino acids. V lost 4 bases, J lost 2 bases, and 10 bases stayed unmatched. From germline, CDR1 is MNHEY and CDR2 SVGAGI. CDR3 in amino acids: CASSSPGGSSPYEQYF. Written as DNA, the CDR3 is TGTGCCAGCAGTTCCCCGGGGGGGTCCAGTCCCTACGAGCAGTACTTC.

The chain carries TRBV19 and TRBJ1-2; TRBD1 is a possible D gene (6 bases). The CDR3 spans 15 residues. The germline V and J ends were trimmed by 1 base and 3 bases, with 12 bases remaining between them. Germline CDR1 LNHDA, CDR2 SQIVND (reference sequence). This chain's CDR3 is CASSIGSGVDYGYTF. The DNA of the CDR3 is TGTGCCAGTAGTATAGGTTCAGGGGTGGACTATGGCTACACCTTC.

In this sample, this clone turned up once. CDR3 bases: TGCAGCGTTGGTCGGGACTTCTTAAATGAGCAGTTCTTC. Amino acids: CSVGRDFLNEQFF. V gene TRBV29-1 combines with J gene TRBJ2-1, with D possibly matching TRBD2 (6 bases). The V end lost 4 bases, the J end lost 7 bases, and 14 bases lay between the germline ends. CDR3 length: 13 amino acids. Germline V gene lookup returns CDR1 SQVTM and CDR2 ANQGSEA.

The chain is built from TRBV6-5 and TRBJ1-1, with unresolved D. Trimming removed 0 bases from V and 3 bases from J, with 8 bases in between. This CDR3 is 14 amino acids long. Germline V lookup: CDR1 MNHEY, CDR2 SVGAGI. The CDR3 DNA is TGTGCCAGCAGTTACTCGACTGCTTACACTGAAGCTTTCTTT. This gives the protein CASSYSTAYTEAFF.

The rearrangement links TRBV6-5 to TRBJ2-1; 8 bases align to TRBD2. CDR1 MNHEY and CDR2 SVGAGI come from the germline V gene. V gave up 4 bases and J gave up 6 bases; unmatched junction bases: 11. CDR3 length: 16 residues. The CDR3 DNA is TGTGCCAGCAGTTCCAGCGGGAGTTATTGGAGCAATGAGCAGTTCTTC. As protein: CASSSSGSYWSNEQFF.

The chain uses TRBV30 and TRBJ2-2, with a possible D match to TRBD2 (6 bases). Trimming cost V 5 bases and J 6 bases, with 16 bases left between them. Germline values: CDR1 GTSNPN, CDR2 SVGIG (reference sequence). The CDR3 spans 14 residues. DNA for the CDR3: TGTGCCTGGGTAGGAGGGTATCAGGCCGGGGAGCTGTTTTTT. This translates into CAWVGGYQAGELFF.

This clone has more than one count but fewer than ten. V usage is TRBV5-7 and J usage is TRBJ2-7; possible D gene TRBD1, 7 bases. TRBV5-7 is reported as an ORF; its role is uncertain. The CDR3 contains 14 residues. Trimming pared 7 bases from V and 5 bases from J, leaving 19 bases between. The CDR3: CASRRQGGSDEQYF. Here the CDR3 DNA reads TGTGCCAGCCGACGACAGGGAGGTTCCGACGAGCAGTACTTC.

V and J are TRBV5-4 and TRBJ1-1; 9 positions match TRBD1. Germline CDR1 is SGHNT and CDR2 is YYREEE (reference sequence). The CDR3 extends over 13 amino acids. Trimming at V came to 4 bases and at J to 7 bases, leaving 5 bases not matched to a gene. The CDR3 nucleotides are TGTGCCAGCAGCAGGGACAGGGAGGTTGAAGCTTTCTTT. Translated: CASSRDREVEAFF.

V and J are TRBV11-2 and TRBJ2-7; TRBD2 matches at 9 bases. The CDR3 runs to 13 residues. Germline V gene lookup returns CDR1 SGHAT and CDR2 FQNNGV. V lost 5 bases, J lost 2 bases, and 1 base stayed unmatched. The CDR3 nucleotides are TGTGCCAGCAGCCGGACTAGCGCCTACGAGCAGTACTTC. This sequence encodes CASSRTSAYEQYF.

The V gene is TRBV4-2, the J gene TRBJ2-1; D call uncertain. CDR1 LGHNA and CDR2 YNFKEQ come from the germline V gene. The V gene lost 1 base and the J gene lost 5 bases, with 6 bases spanning the gap. The CDR3 loop spans 13 amino acids. CDR3 coding DNA: TGTGCCAGCAGCCAAGGTCGTGACAATGAGCAGTTCTTC. Protein product: CASSQGRDNEQFF.

DNA for the CDR3: TGTGCCAGCAGCTTGGACCGGGACAGGGGAAGGGAGCAGTACTTC. Protein sequence: CASSLDRDRGREQYF. The V gene is TRBV5-5, the J gene TRBJ2-7; 10 bases line up with TRBD1. Germline V gene lookup returns CDR1 SGHKS and CDR2 YYEKEE (reference sequence). V gave up 0 bases and J gave up 7 bases; unmatched junction bases: 7. The CDR3 runs 15 residues.